This entry lists 27 T cell receptor beta chains sequenced from one sample in a study of OX40 agonist ivuxolimab in advanced cancers. Assay: immunoSEQ multiplex PCR; the TCRdb copy retains only in-frame clones and omits some. The repertoire holds 60,000 to 80,000 clones, with around 85% as singletons. The sample in question was CD4+ or CD8+ T cells sorted from blood, obtained in a trial of the OX40 agonist ivuxolimab. These TCRs come from an adult with an advanced solid tumor such as melanoma, head and neck, liver or kidney cancer.

This chain uses TRBV7-9 with TRBJ2-1; 14 bases match TRBD2. The CDR3 runs 17 residues. The germline CDR1 and CDR2 sequences are SEHNR and FQNEAQ (reference sequence). With V trimmed by 4 bases and J by 7 bases, 9 bases remained unmatched. The CDR3 nucleotides are TGTGCCAGCAGCTCGCAAAGGGGACTAGCGGGAGTTAATGAGCAGTTCTTC. Amino acids: CASSSQRGLAGVNEQFF.

The gene calls are TRBV5-1 and TRBJ2-2, with D perhaps matching TRBD1 (5 bases). Germline assignment: CDR1 SGHRS and CDR2 YFSETQ. Trimming pared 4 bases from V and 0 bases from J, leaving 13 bases between. This CDR3 is built from 16 residues. The CDR3 coding sequence is TGCGCCAGCAGCCGGACACTACCATCGAACACCGGGGAGCTGTTTTTT. It codes for CASSRTLPSNTGELFF.

This chain connects TRBV4-1 to TRBJ2-5, with 7 bases aligning to TRBD2. The germline CDR1 and CDR2 sequences are MGHRA and YSYEKL. Trimming removed 0 bases from V and 4 bases from J; junction bases left unmatched: 5. CDR3 size: 15 residues. The chain's CDR3 is CASSQDRAGIETQYF. The DNA for the CDR3 is TGCGCCAGCAGCCAAGATAGAGCGGGGATAGAGACCCAGTACTTC.

The CDR3: CASSQDGGAGYTIYF. The CDR3 nucleotides read TGCGCCAGCAGCCAAGATGGGGGAGCGGGGTACACCATATATTTT. The chain has TRBV4-1 and TRBJ1-3, with D perhaps TRBD1 (5 bases). The CDR3 loop spans 15 amino acids. Germline-derived CDR1 and CDR2 are MGHRA and YSYEKL. Trimming removed 0 bases from V and 8 bases from J, with 14 bases in between.

The chain employs TRBV27 and TRBJ2-1; 13 bases match TRBD2. The CDR3 contains 15 residues. Germline values: CDR1 MNHEY, CDR2 SMNVEV (reference sequence). The J segment lost 6 bases and the V segment lost 2 bases, leaving 1 base of the junction unmatched. The chain's CDR3 is CASSLTSGRVNEQFF. The CDR3 bases are TGTGCCAGCAGTTTAACTAGCGGGAGGGTCAATGAGCAGTTCTTC.

The V and J genes are TRBV11-3 and TRBJ2-3, with 7 bases matching TRBD2. In germline, CDR1 is SGHNT, CDR2 YENEEA. After removal of 3 bases from V and 7 bases from J, the junction contained 7 bases not matched to a gene. The length of the CDR3 is 14 residues. Here the CDR3 DNA reads TGTGCCAGCAGCTTGGAGAGGGAGGGTCATACGCAGTATTTT. Protein sequence: CASSLEREGHTQYF.

The gene calls are TRBV6-1 and TRBJ1-2, with TRBD1 matching over 8 bases. V was pared by 7 bases and J by 4 bases, with 8 bases of the junction left unmatched. Germline V gene lookup returns CDR1 MNHNS and CDR2 SASEGT. The CDR3 runs to 14 residues. CDR3 bases: TGTGCCAGCACTCCGGGACAGGCCACCTATGGCTACACCTTC. Translation gives CASTPGQATYGYTF.

This clone has ten or more counts. V gene TRBV6-1 combines with J gene TRBJ1-2; the D gene is possibly TRBD1 (6 bases). The V end was cut by 5 bases, the J end by 2 bases, with 12 bases between. Per the germline V gene, CDR1 is MNHNS and CDR2 is SASEGT. The CDR3 runs 14 residues. CDR3 loop: CASSSRTANYGYTF. DNA for the CDR3: TGTGCCAGCAGTTCAAGGACAGCCAACTATGGCTACACCTTC.

The chain carries TRBV5-6 and TRBJ1-3; a weak D match, TRBD1 (5 bases). The germline gives CDR1 SGHDT, CDR2 YYEEEE. The CDR3 totals 14 residues. V lost 1 base and J 4 bases, leaving 9 bases between the germline ends. CDR3 loop: CASSLQGSGNTIYF. CDR3 nucleotides: TGTGCCAGCAGCTTGCAGGGATCCGGAAACACCATATATTTT.

The chain carries TRBV10-3 and TRBJ1-1, with 8 bases identical to TRBD1. Germline V lookup: CDR1 ENHRY, CDR2 SYGVKD. The CDR3 sequence is 13 residues long. V shed 11 bases, J shed 4 bases, and the junction held 9 bases outside the gene matches. The CDR3 here is CASRTGTGTEAFF. For the CDR3, the DNA is TGTGCCTCAAGGACAGGGACGGGCACTGAAGCTTTCTTT.

V and J are TRBV6-6 and TRBJ1-1; a weak D match, TRBD1 (5 bases). V dropped 6 bases and J dropped 6 bases, with 17 bases sitting between them. Germline V gene data show CDR1 as MNHNY and CDR2 as SVGAGI (reference sequence). This CDR3 is 14 amino acids long. The DNA for the CDR3 is TGTGCCAGCAGACCCCTTGGGGCCGTAGCTGAAGCTTTCTTT. Translated, it gives CASRPLGAVAEAFF.

The chain uses TRBV7-9 and TRBJ1-3; D is undetermined. Germline CDR1 SEHNR, CDR2 FQNEAQ (reference sequence). With 1 base removed from V and 3 bases from J, the gap between germline ends came to 10 bases. The CDR3 totals 15 residues. The CDR3 DNA is TGTGCCAGCAGCTTAGGTCGTCGAAGTGGAAACACCATATATTTT. Amino acid sequence: CASSLGRRSGNTIYF.

The V and J genes are TRBV30 and TRBJ2-7; D might be TRBD2 (6 bases). This CDR3 contains 14 residues. Trimming stripped 3 bases from V and 2 bases from J, with 14 bases between. Germline CDR1 GTSNPN, CDR2 SVGIG (reference sequence). The CDR3 DNA reads TGTGCCTGGAGGGGAGCGGGTCAGGCCTACGAGCAGTACTTC. It specifies CAWRGAGQAYEQYF.

The genes are TRBV6-5 and TRBJ2-5; TRBD2 agrees at 11 bases. Germline V lookup: CDR1 MNHEY, CDR2 SVGAGI. Trimming cost V 2 bases and J 4 bases; bases outside gene matches: 3. The length of the CDR3 is 15 residues. The CDR3 sequence: CASSYTSGSRETQYF. CDR3 coding DNA: TGTGCCAGCAGTTACACTAGCGGGAGTAGAGAGACCCAGTACTTC.

V is TRBV6-1 and J is TRBJ1-6; unclear D gene. Germline-derived CDR1 and CDR2 are MNHNS and SASEGT. The V and J ends lost 2 bases and 3 bases respectively, with 5 bases between them. The CDR3 consists of 14 residues. CDR3 sequence reads: CASSESVYNSPLHF. Here the CDR3 DNA reads TGTGCCAGCAGTGAATCCGTCTATAATTCACCCCTCCACTTT.

The genes are TRBV5-4 and TRBJ1-1; D is ambiguous. The CDR3 has 13 amino acids. V was shortened by 10 bases and J by 1 base, with 14 bases between the two germline ends. The germline CDR1 and CDR2 sequences are SGHNT and YYREEE (reference sequence). Written as DNA, the CDR3 is TGTGCCGGAAAAGGTGTGACGAACACTGAAGCTTTCTTT. It specifies CAGKGVTNTEAFF. Drawing the rest from reference TRBV5-4 and TRBJ1-1, the complete variable domain is ETGVTQSPTHLIKTRGQQVTLRCSSQSGHNTVSWYQQALGQGPQFIFQYYREEENGRGNFPPRFSGLQFPNYSSELNVNALELDDSALYLCAGKGVTNTEAFFGQGTRLTVV.

The chain employs TRBV7-2 and TRBJ1-6; no definite D call. V was clipped by 7 bases and J by 4 bases, with 11 bases between them. Germline V CDR1 and CDR2: SGHTA, FQGNSA. CDR3 length equals 14 residues. The CDR3 loop reads CASKVEQYNSPLHF. The CDR3, as DNA: TGTGCCAGCAAGGTGGAACAGTATAATTCACCCCTCCACTTT.

On this clone itself: A read error may produce the germline difference seen at one junction end. The rearrangement joins TRBV7-7 to TRBJ1-3, with D perhaps matching TRBD1 (5 bases). This CDR3 spans 15 amino acids. Germline CDR1 and CDR2: SSHAT and FNYEAQ (reference sequence). CDR3 in DNA: TGTGCTAGCAGCTCGACAGACCTCCCTGGAAACACCATATATTTT. This sequence encodes CASSSTDLPGNTIYF. The full variable domain, completed using reference TRBV7-7 and TRBJ1-3, is GAGVSQSPRYKVTKRGQDVTLRCDPISSHATLYWYQQALGQGPEFLTYFNYEAQPDKSGLPSDRFSAERPEGSISTLTIQRTEQRDSAMYRCASSSTDLPGNTIYFGEGSWLTVV.

This clone showed up just a few times. This chain links TRBV29-1 with TRBJ1-2; 9 bases line up with TRBD1. With 6 bases clipped from V and 1 base from J, the junction kept 6 bases outside the gene matches. The CDR3 spans 14 residues. Germline V gene data show CDR1 as SQVTM and CDR2 as ANQGSEA. The chain's CDR3 is CSVEPTGGNYGYTF. In DNA, the CDR3 is TGCAGCGTGGAACCGACAGGGGGTAACTATGGCTACACCTTC. Supplemented by reference TRBV29-1 and TRBJ1-2, the full variable domain reads SAVISQKPSRDICQRGTSLTIQCQVDSQVTMMFWYRQQPGQSLTLIATANQGSEATYESGFVIDKFPISRPNLTFSTLTVSNMSPEDSSIYLCSVEPTGGNYGYTFGSGTRLTVV.

The chain has TRBV5-1 and TRBJ1-1, with D perhaps TRBD1 (5 bases). CDR3 length: 15 amino acids. The germline V and J ends were trimmed by 5 bases and 0 bases, with 14 bases remaining between them. The germline V gene has CDR1 SGHRS and CDR2 YFSETQ. The CDR3 sequence is CASRYAGPLNTEAFF. The DNA for the CDR3 is TGCGCCAGCAGGTATGCGGGACCTTTGAACACTGAAGCTTTCTTT.

This sequence joins TRBV7-3 and TRBJ2-3; no clear D. This CDR3 spans 13 amino acids. Germline V gives CDR1 SGHTA, CDR2 FQGTGA. The V gene lost 2 bases and the J gene lost 5 bases, with 8 bases spanning the gap. The CDR3 sequence: CASSLGDGDTQYF. The CDR3 DNA follows: TGTGCCAGCAGCTTAGGAGATGGAGATACGCAGTATTTT.

This clone was counted a single time. CDR3 sequence: CASSIKNGEQYF. The CDR3 coding sequence is TGTGCCAGCAGTATCAAGAACGGCGAGCAGTACTTC. This chain uses TRBV7-6 with TRBJ2-5; no reliable D call. The J call may be faulty, since TRBJ2-7 better matches the DNA end. Germline V CDR1 and CDR2: SGHVS, FNYEAQ. The CDR3 covers 12 residues.

The chain links TRBV6-1 to TRBJ2-7, with unresolved D. The CDR3 totals 12 residues. The V gene's germline CDR1 is MNHNS and CDR2 SASEGT. V was trimmed by 2 bases and J by 4 bases, leaving 6 bases between them. The CDR3 nucleotides read TGTGCCAGCAGTGAAAAGGTGTACGAGCAGTACTTC. It translates to CASSEKVYEQYF.

The rearrangement uses TRBV5-4 and TRBJ2-2; D is uncertain. This CDR3 region has 12 residues. The germline gives CDR1 SGHNT, CDR2 YYREEE (reference sequence). V lost 2 bases and J 3 bases, leaving 2 bases between the germline ends. The CDR3 loop reads CASSLYTGELFF. The CDR3 DNA reads TGTGCCAGCAGCTTATACACCGGGGAGCTGTTTTTT.

The CDR3 DNA reads TGCGCCAGCAGCCAAGTGGAGGCAGGGGGCAGTCAGCCCCAGCATTTT. Translation: CASSQVEAGGSQPQHF. The chain carries TRBV4-1 and TRBJ1-5; 8 bases line up with TRBD1. The CDR3 totals 16 residues. V gave up 1 base and J gave up 6 bases; unmatched junction bases: 8. Per germline, CDR1 MGHRA and CDR2 YSYEKL.

This chain uses TRBV4-1 with TRBJ1-5, with TRBD1 matching over 7 bases. The CDR3 covers 14 residues. The ends lost 4 bases at V and 4 bases at J; junction bases unmatched: 4. In germline, CDR1 is MGHRA, CDR2 YSYEKL. The CDR3 nucleotides are TGCGCCAGCAGCCTAACACAGGGGAATCAGCCCCAGCATTTT. It is translated as CASSLTQGNQPQHF.

The chain carries TRBV5-1 and TRBJ1-6; D is ambiguous. V gave up 0 bases and J gave up 6 bases, with 13 bases separating them. This CDR3 contains 16 residues. Germline values: CDR1 SGHRS, CDR2 YFSETQ. The CDR3 sequence is CASSLGGPRSNSPLHF. CDR3 DNA sequence: TGCGCCAGCAGCTTGGGAGGGCCCAGGAGTAATTCACCCCTCCACTTT. The full variable domain, rest sourced from reference TRBV5-1 and TRBJ1-6, is KAGVTQTPRYLIKTRGQQVTLSCSPISGHRSVSWYQQTPGQGLQFLFEYFSETQRNKGNFPGRFSGRQFSNSRSEMNVSTLELGDSALYLCASSLGGPRSNSPLHFGNGTRLTVT.